The 25 T cell receptor beta chains reported below all come from one sample, sequenced in a study of shared clonotypes between healthy human individuals. Generated by immunoSEQ multiplex PCR, the TCRdb table keeps only in-frame clones and is missing some. The sample yields 2 million to 2.5 million clones, roughly 95% seen once. The sequenced sample consisted of naive CD4+ T cells sorted from blood. Subset defined: CD45RA+ positively selected. Receptor source: a man younger than 35 in good health.

The chain couples TRBV10-3 to TRBJ1-1; D is possibly TRBD1 (5 bases). This CDR3 has 14 amino acids. Trimming left V 2 bases short and J 4 bases short, with 11 bases between. Germline lookup yields CDR1 ENHRY and CDR2 SYGVKD. The CDR3 sequence: CAISEEGPVTEAFF. The CDR3 nucleotides are TGTGCCATCAGTGAGGAGGGGCCGGTCACTGAAGCTTTCTTT.

The rearrangement links TRBV4-2 to TRBJ2-2; possibly TRBD1 for D (6 bases). Per the germline V gene, CDR1 is LGHNA and CDR2 is YNFKEQ. The CDR3 covers 16 residues. V gave up 1 base and J gave up 6 bases, with 15 bases separating them. The DNA of the CDR3 is TGTGCCAGCAGCCAAGCTAAAACAGGGTGGCCCGGGGAGCTGTTTTTT. Translated: CASSQAKTGWPGELFF.

The genes are TRBV21-1 and TRBJ1-2. TRBV21-1 is flagged as a pseudogene. The length of the CDR3 is 14 residues. CDR3: CASSTSIRGYGYTF. As DNA, the CDR3 is TGTGCCAGCAGCACGAGTATTCGGGGGTATGGCTACACCTTC.

This clone was found once. V and J are TRBV7-2 and TRBJ2-3, with D perhaps TRBD2 (5 bases). Per the germline V gene, CDR1 is SGHTA and CDR2 is FQGNSA. There are 15 residues in the CDR3. With 0 bases removed from V and 2 bases from J, the gap between germline ends came to 9 bases. CDR3 sequence (DNA): TGTGCCAGCAGCTTAGCCGCGGGCACCACAGATACGCAGTATTTT. This encodes CASSLAAGTTDTQYF.

This chain uses TRBV7-2 with TRBJ2-7, with TRBD2 identical over 14 bases. Germline CDR1 and CDR2: SGHTA and FQGNSA. The CDR3 sequence is 18 residues long. The ends lost 2 bases at V and 5 bases at J; junction bases unmatched: 11. As DNA, the CDR3 is TGTGCCAGCAGCTTAATCGGACTAGCGGGAGGTCGAAGGGACGAGCAGTACTTC. Translating gives CASSLIGLAGGRRDEQYF.

This rearrangement joins TRBV5-6 to TRBJ1-5; D is uncertain. The CDR3 has 15 amino acids. V shed 4 bases and J shed 0 bases, with 11 bases lying between them. Germline CDR1 SGHDT, CDR2 YYEEEE. CDR3 loop: CASSDTAFSNQPQHF. CDR3 bases: TGTGCCAGCAGCGATACAGCCTTTAGCAATCAGCCCCAGCATTTT.

The V gene is TRBV6-1, the J gene TRBJ2-1; 11 bases match TRBD1. Losses at the gene ends were 8 bases for V and 12 bases for J; bases not matched to a gene: 6. In germline, CDR1 is MNHNS, CDR2 SASEGT. CDR3 size: 12 residues. The CDR3 sequence: CASWTGGGGQFF. For the CDR3, the DNA is TGTGCCAGCTGGACAGGGGGCGGTGGGCAGTTCTTC.

In DNA, the CDR3 is TGCGCCAGCAGCTTGGATGGGTTGAGGAACACCGGGGAGCTGTTTTTT. Amino acids: CASSLDGLRNTGELFF. The chain couples TRBV5-1 to TRBJ2-2; D uncertain. The CDR3 runs 16 residues. V dropped 0 bases and J dropped 1 base, with 10 bases sitting between them. Germline V gene sequence: CDR1 SGHRS, CDR2 YFSETQ.

The rearrangement uses TRBV5-1 and TRBJ1-4; D is possibly TRBD1 (6 bases). This CDR3 contains 16 residues. The germline V gene encodes CDR1 SGHRS and CDR2 YFSETQ. V lost 3 bases and J 2 bases, leaving 14 bases between the germline ends. CDR3 coding DNA: TGCGCCAGCAGCTGGGATTTCAGGGGCACTAATGAAAAACTGTTTTTT. Translated, it gives CASSWDFRGTNEKLFF.

CDR3 bases: TGTGCCAGCTCAGCGTCCTCTGGAAACACCATATATTTT. This gives the protein CASSASSGNTIYF. The chain uses TRBV18 and TRBJ1-3; D is unclear. From germline, CDR1 is KGHSH and CDR2 LQKENI. CDR3 size: 13 residues. V was trimmed by 5 bases and J by 0 bases, leaving 5 bases between them. The whole variable domain, filled in from reference TRBV18 and TRBJ1-3, reads NAGVMQNPRHLVRRRGQEARLRCSPMKGHSHVYWYRQLPEEGLKFMVYLQKENIIDESGMPKERFSAEFPKEGPSILRIQQVVRGDSAAYFCASSASSGNTIYFGEGSWLTVV.

The genes are TRBV5-1 and TRBJ2-3; D is unresolved. This CDR3 has 16 residues. Trimming stripped 4 bases from V and 2 bases from J, with 17 bases between. Germline loops: CDR1 SGHRS, CDR2 YFSETQ. CDR3 region: CASSPAVATFTDTQYF. The CDR3 DNA follows: TGCGCCAGCAGCCCGGCCGTGGCTACCTTCACAGATACGCAGTATTTT.

This clone occurred once. The chain links TRBV20-1 to TRBJ2-1; D unresolved. Germline CDR1 reads DFQATT; CDR2 reads SNEGSKA (reference sequence). The CDR3 totals 11 residues. V was trimmed by 3 bases and J by 10 bases, leaving 10 bases between them. Here the CDR3 DNA reads TGCAGTGCTAGTGCCCCTGGGGAGCAGTTCTTC. Residues: CSASAPGEQFF.

This rearrangement joins TRBV5-4 to TRBJ1-3; TRBD1 is a possible D gene (5 bases). In germline, CDR1 is SGHNT, CDR2 YYREEE (reference sequence). V was clipped by 3 bases and J by 0 bases, with 13 bases between them. This CDR3 contains 16 residues. The CDR3 protein is CASSSPTVNSGNTIYF. The CDR3, as DNA: TGTGCCAGCAGCTCCCCGACAGTTAACTCTGGAAACACCATATATTTT.

The CDR3 loop reads CASSTAGGKGRRKTNQPQHF. The CDR3 DNA is TGCGCCAGCAGCACCGCAGGGGGCAAGGGACGCCGCAAGACTAATCAGCCCCAGCATTTT. J is TRBJ1-5 and V is TRBV5-1; 8 bases line up with TRBD1. Germline-derived CDR1 and CDR2 are SGHRS and YFSETQ. Trimming cost V 4 bases and J 4 bases; bases outside gene matches: 22. The CDR3 extends over 20 amino acids.

This chain joins TRBV6-1 and TRBJ2-7; D possibly uses TRBD1 or TRBD2 (5 bases each). The length of the CDR3 is 16 residues. Between the trimmed V and J ends, which lost 1 base and 2 bases, there was a span of 15 bases. The germline V gene encodes CDR1 MNHNS and CDR2 SASEGT. The CDR3 sequence: CASSEGDGYVPYEQYF. The CDR3, as DNA: TGTGCCAGCAGTGAAGGGGACGGCTATGTACCCTACGAGCAGTACTTC.

This clone was counted a single time. The chain has TRBV7-2 and TRBJ2-5; D gene ambiguous. The V gene lost 1 base and the J gene lost 5 bases, with 11 bases spanning the gap. Looked up from germline, CDR1 is SGHTA and CDR2 is FQGNSA. This CDR3 has 14 residues. The CDR3 DNA follows: TGTGCCAGCAGCTTAGGAATAGCTGGGGAGACCCAGTACTTC. Its translation: CASSLGIAGETQYF.

The V and J genes are TRBV6-6 and TRBJ2-7, with a weak D call TRBD1 (5 bases). Per the germline V gene, CDR1 is MNHNY and CDR2 is SVGAGI (reference sequence). The CDR3 runs to 14 residues. V lost 2 bases and J 1 base, leaving 9 bases between the germline ends. The CDR3 reads CASSYPGLSYEQYF. DNA for the CDR3: TGTGCCAGCAGTTACCCAGGGCTATCCTACGAGCAGTACTTC.

This chain connects TRBV29-1 to TRBJ2-1; no clear D. V lost 0 bases and J 7 bases, leaving 7 bases between the germline ends. The CDR3 is 12 amino acids. Germline lookup yields CDR1 SQVTM and CDR2 ANQGSEA. The CDR3 reads CSVEDLPNEQFF. The CDR3 DNA sequence: TGCAGCGTTGAAGACCTACCTAATGAGCAGTTCTTC.

Comment on this clone: Other DNA sequences in this specimen translate into the identical CDR3. V is TRBV5-1 and J is TRBJ2-7; the match to TRBD2 covers 8 bases. V was pared by 1 base and J by 2 bases, with 2 bases of the junction left unmatched. The CDR3 runs 14 residues. The germline gives CDR1 SGHRS, CDR2 YFSETQ. CDR3 amino acids: CASSLTSGAYEQYF. The CDR3 DNA reads as TGCGCCAGCAGCTTGACTAGCGGTGCCTACGAGCAGTACTTC.

This clone turned up a few times. This sequence joins TRBV30 and TRBJ1-1, with a weak D call TRBD1 (5 bases). Trimming shortened V by 0 bases and J by 0 bases, and 11 bases separated the two germline ends. The germline V gene has CDR1 GTSNPN and CDR2 SVGIG (reference sequence). The CDR3 is made up of 15 amino acids. DNA of the CDR3: TGTGCCTGGAGTGTATTTGGGGGGTTGAACACTGAAGCTTTCTTT. Amino acid sequence: CAWSVFGGLNTEAFF. Together with reference TRBV30 and TRBJ1-1, the CDR3 gives the full variable domain: SQTIHQWPATLVQPVGSPLSLECTVEGTSNPNLYWYRQAAGRGLQLLFYSVGIGQISSEVPQNLSASRPQDRQFILSSKKLLLSDSGFYLCAWSVFGGLNTEAFFGQGTRLTVV.

The chain uses TRBV5-1 and TRBJ2-7; tentatively, D is TRBD1 or TRBD2 (5 bases each). This CDR3 region has 15 residues. Germline V lookup: CDR1 SGHRS, CDR2 YFSETQ. V gave up 4 bases and J gave up 3 bases, with 17 bases separating them. CDR3 sequence reads: CASSGPGTKIYEQYF. The CDR3 DNA reads as TGCGCCAGCAGCGGCCCGGGGACGAAAATCTACGAGCAGTACTTC.

The rearrangement uses TRBV7-9 and TRBJ1-1; D is ambiguous. Looked up from germline, CDR1 is SEHNR and CDR2 is FQNEAQ (reference sequence). The CDR3 spans 12 residues. The V gene lost 2 bases and the J gene lost 5 bases, with 6 bases spanning the gap. The chain's CDR3 is CASSLQTTEAFF. CDR3 DNA: TGTGCCAGCAGCTTACAAACGACTGAAGCTTTCTTT.

V gene TRBV2 combines with J gene TRBJ1-2, with 9 bases lining up with TRBD1. CDR1 is SNHLY and CDR2 is FYNNEI in the germline V gene. Trimming removed 4 bases from V and 6 bases from J; junction bases left unmatched: 3. The CDR3 has 13 amino acids. CDR3 nucleotides: TGTGCCAGCAGTGTTGGGGACAGGGATGGCTACACCTTC. Translating it yields CASSVGDRDGYTF.

The chain joins TRBV9 to TRBJ2-5; 9 bases agree with TRBD2. Germline CDR1 SGDLS, CDR2 YYNGEE. CDR3 size: 16 residues. V shed 0 bases and J 4 bases; nucleotides not matched to a gene: 7. CDR3 protein: CASSVASGTRGETQYF. The CDR3 DNA reads as TGTGCCAGCAGCGTAGCTAGCGGGACAAGGGGAGAGACCCAGTACTTC.

The chain recombines TRBV6-4 with TRBJ1-3; D is ambiguous. Germline loops: CDR1 MRHNA, CDR2 SNTAGT. The CDR3 length is 19 residues. Trimming cost V 2 bases and J 3 bases, with 23 bases left between them. CDR3: CASSDLTPGLGHLGNTIYF. The CDR3 nucleotides are TGTGCCAGCAGTGACCTTACTCCAGGTTTAGGGCATCTTGGAAACACCATATATTTT.